The next 31 T cell receptor beta chains were all read from a single sample in a study of blood T cell repertoires in COVID-19. The protocol was immunoSEQ multiplex PCR, while the TCRdb copy is restricted to in-frame clones and leaves out a portion. The repertoire has about 250,000 clones, about 88% of them found once; the top ten carry under 8%. What was sequenced was PBMCs or T cells enriched from blood (not recorded which). The receptor set was obtained from a woman aged 50 to 60 who had been exposed to COVID-19.

As concerns this clone: One junction end does not reproduce the germline sequence, and a read error may be involved. V gene TRBV6-1 combines with J gene TRBJ2-4; D may be TRBD2 (7 bases). The CDR3 contains 17 residues. Germline CDR1 is MNHNS and CDR2 is SASEGT. CDR3 coding DNA: TGTGCCAGCAGGGAAGGAGTCCGGGGGGCAGGCAAAAACATTCAGTACTTC. It is translated as CASREGVRGAGKNIQYF.

V and J are TRBV5-4 and TRBJ2-5; 10 bases agree with TRBD2. V dropped 0 bases and J dropped 10; count of bases not matched to a gene: 12. The germline CDR1 and CDR2 sequences are SGHNT and YYREEE (reference sequence). This CDR3 contains 16 residues. CDR3 region: CASSLAGTASGGSQYF. CDR3 coding DNA: TGTGCCAGCAGCTTGGCCGGTACCGCTAGCGGGGGTAGCCAGTACTTC.

The table lists this clone with a few counts. The chain is built from TRBV7-9 and TRBJ1-1, with D uncertain. V was clipped by 2 bases and J by 5 bases, with 9 bases between them. CDR3 length: 13 amino acids. Germline CDR1 and CDR2: SEHNR and FQNEAQ (reference sequence). This chain's CDR3 is CASSLLTGTEAFF. The CDR3 DNA sequence: TGTGCCAGCAGCTTATTAACGGGAACTGAAGCTTTCTTT.

The chain links TRBV7-9 to TRBJ2-7; weak D call: TRBD2 (6 bases). The germline V gene encodes CDR1 SEHNR and CDR2 FQNEAQ (reference sequence). The CDR3 is made up of 12 amino acids. V lost 5 bases and J lost 4, with 9 bases in between. CDR3 residues: CASSTGLYEQYF. The CDR3 nucleotides read TGTGCCAGCAGCACGGGACTTTACGAGCAGTACTTC.

The chain has TRBV6-6 and TRBJ2-5; 8 nucleotides agree with TRBD2. Germline-derived CDR1 and CDR2 are MNHNY and SVGAGI (reference sequence). This CDR3 has 13 amino acids. Germline trimming cut 7 bases from V and 6 bases from J; bases unmatched to any gene: 7. CDR3 in amino acids: CASTLAEGKTQYF. The CDR3 coding sequence is TGTGCCAGCACACTAGCGGAAGGAAAGACCCAGTACTTC.

The V call is TRBV6-1, the J call TRBJ1-6; perhaps TRBD1 as D (5 bases). The CDR3 sequence is 14 residues long. Between the trimmed V and J ends, which lost 3 bases and 10 bases, there was a span of 13 bases. Germline CDR1 MNHNS, CDR2 SASEGT. CDR3 sequence: CASSDRGIGSPLHF. The CDR3 region has the DNA TGTGCCAGCAGTGACCGGGGGATTGGATCACCCCTCCACTTT.

This clone was observed once. This chain joins TRBV4-1 and TRBJ1-3; D gene uncertain. V was trimmed by 1 base and J by 0 bases, leaving 10 bases between them. The CDR3 length is 16 residues. Germline loops: CDR1 MGHRA, CDR2 YSYEKL. CDR3: CASSQVLQISGNTIYF. CDR3 DNA sequence: TGCGCCAGCAGCCAAGTGCTACAGATCTCTGGAAACACCATATATTTT.

The gene calls are TRBV2 and TRBJ2-7; D is possibly TRBD1 (5 bases). Germline values: CDR1 SNHLY, CDR2 FYNNEI. The CDR3 totals 14 residues. V was pared by 3 bases and J by 5 bases, with 14 bases between. The CDR3 spells CASSEPWIGDEQYF. CDR3 coding DNA: TGTGCCAGCAGTGAGCCGTGGATAGGGGACGAGCAGTACTTC. The variable domain in full, with the rest retrieved from reference TRBV2 and TRBJ2-7, is EPEVTQTPSHQVTQMGQEVILRCVPISNHLYFYWYRQILGQKVEFLVSFYNNEISEKSEIFDDQFSVERPDGSNFTLKIRSTKLEDSAMYFCASSEPWIGDEQYFGPGTRLTVT.

The chain's CDR3 is CASLGGYGQHF. In DNA form, the CDR3 reads TGTGCCAGCCTCGGTGGTTACGGCCAGCATTTT. This rearrangement joins TRBV28 to TRBJ1-5; D is undetermined. V was trimmed by 8 bases and J by 12 bases, leaving 14 bases between them. Germline lookup yields CDR1 MDHEN and CDR2 SYDVKM. There are 11 residues in the CDR3.

In this sample, this clone turned up once. The rearrangement links TRBV5-6 to TRBJ2-7; D gene uncertain. The CDR3 has 12 residues. The V end lost 1 base, the J end lost 9 bases, and 11 bases lay between the germline ends. CDR1 is SGHDT and CDR2 is YYEEEE in the germline V gene. CDR3 nucleotides: TGTGCCAGCAGCTTGAGCCAATCGGTGCAGTACTTC. Translation gives CASSLSQSVQYF.

This clone was counted between two and nine times. This chain connects TRBV6-5 to TRBJ1-1; TRBD1 agrees at 11 bases. This CDR3 is built from 14 residues. Germline loops: CDR1 MNHEY, CDR2 SVGAGI. Unmatched junction bases numbered 1, after V lost 2 bases and J lost 5 bases. CDR3 loop: CASSYGTGGTEAFF. CDR3 DNA sequence: TGTGCCAGCAGTTACGGGACAGGGGGTACTGAAGCTTTCTTT.

The V gene is TRBV12-5, the J gene TRBJ1-1, with D possibly matching TRBD1 (5 bases). From germline, CDR1 is LGHNT and CDR2 FRNRAP. V shed 6 bases and J shed 9 bases, with 17 bases lying between them. The CDR3 sequence is 13 residues long. The chain's CDR3 is CASGKDTGGKAFF. The CDR3 region has the DNA TGTGCTAGTGGCAAGGACACCGGGGGGAAAGCTTTCTTT.

This clone was counted a single time. The gene calls are TRBV6-5 and TRBJ1-2; 7 nucleotides align to TRBD1. The CDR3 extends over 14 amino acids. Germline assignment: CDR1 MNHEY and CDR2 SVGAGI. Unmatched junction bases numbered 8, after V lost 6 bases and J lost 4 bases. CDR3 DNA sequence: TGTGCCAGCAGCTTACTAGGGGGCGCCTATGGCTACACCTTC. Translation gives CASSLLGGAYGYTF.

The chain links TRBV7-9 to TRBJ2-3; TRBD2 might be the D (5 bases). V gave up 11 bases and J gave up 7 bases, with 10 bases separating them. CDR1 is SEHNR, CDR2 FQNEAQ, per germline (reference sequence). The CDR3 has 10 residues. The CDR3 DNA follows: TGTGCCGCCGGGGAACATACGCAGTATTTT. Its protein is CAAGEHTQYF.

This rearrangement joins TRBV27 to TRBJ2-7; 10 positions match TRBD1. CDR1 is MNHEY and CDR2 is SMNVEV in the germline V gene (reference sequence). CDR3 length: 14 amino acids. After removal of 6 bases from V and 6 bases from J, the junction contained 8 bases not matched to a gene. The CDR3 region has the DNA TGTGCCAGCAGCTTGAGACAGGGGGCGCGCGAGCAGTACTTC. It is translated as CASSLRQGAREQYF.

V gene TRBV11-2 combines with J gene TRBJ2-7; weak D call: TRBD2 (5 bases). This CDR3 has 15 residues. Germline V CDR1 and CDR2: SGHAT, FQNNGV. Trimming removed 3 bases at V and 0 bases at J, with 12 bases between. The CDR3 DNA reads TGTGCCAGCAGCTTTGAACGGGGTCCCTCCTACGAGCAGTACTTC. Residues: CASSFERGPSYEQYF.

This chain connects TRBV20-1 to TRBJ1-1; a possible D gene is TRBD1 (5 bases). V shed 7 bases and J shed 4 bases, with 10 bases lying between them. The CDR3 runs 11 residues. Per germline, CDR1 DFQATT and CDR2 SNEGSKA (reference sequence). The CDR3 protein is CSGWDSTEAFF. CDR3 coding DNA: TGCAGTGGATGGGACTCCACTGAAGCTTTCTTT.

This clone has only a few counts. The V gene is TRBV9, the J gene TRBJ1-3; D remains unclear. Germline CDR1 SGDLS, CDR2 YYNGEE. Deletions cut 0 bases from V and 4 bases from J, with 11 bases between. The CDR3 contains 15 residues. The CDR3 reads CASSVGLGDGNTIYF. The CDR3, as DNA: TGTGCCAGCAGCGTAGGGTTGGGAGACGGAAACACCATATATTTT.

The chain couples TRBV30 to TRBJ1-4; D unclear. Germline V CDR1 and CDR2: GTSNPN, SVGIG (reference sequence). CDR3 length equals 11 residues. The V end lost 6 bases, the J end lost 7 bases, and 9 bases lay between the germline ends. This CDR3 is CACLRSEKLFF. DNA of the CDR3: TGTGCCTGCCTTCGGAGTGAAAAACTGTTTTTT.

This rearrangement joins TRBV18 to TRBJ1-4; D remains ambiguous. Germline lookup yields CDR1 KGHSH and CDR2 LQKENI. This CDR3 contains 15 residues. The ends were cut back, 3 bases at V and 0 bases at J, with 8 bases in the middle. The CDR3 here is CASSPDIATNEKLFF. CDR3 DNA sequence: TGTGCCAGCTCACCCGACATCGCAACTAATGAAAAACTGTTTTTT.

The rearrangement uses TRBV3-1 (or the pseudogene TRBV3-2) and TRBJ2-7; D might be TRBD2 (5 bases). The CDR3 consists of 15 residues. V lost 1 base, J lost 4 bases, and 14 bases lay in between. In germline, CDR1 is LGHDT, CDR2 YNNKEL (reference sequence). CDR3 nucleotide sequence: TGTGCCAGCAGCCAAGCCCTAGGAGGCCTTTACGAGCAGTACTTC. This gives the protein CASSQALGGLYEQYF.

The chain has TRBV10-1 and TRBJ2-1, with 9 nucleotides matching TRBD2. Germline loops: CDR1 WNHNN, CDR2 SYGVQD (reference sequence). The CDR3 extends over 17 amino acids. With V trimmed by 4 bases and J by 4 bases, 11 bases remained unmatched. Here the CDR3 reads CASSGVELAGDYNEQFF. CDR3 sequence (DNA): TGCGCCAGCAGTGGAGTTGAATTAGCGGGGGATTACAATGAGCAGTTCTTC.

V and J are TRBV14 and TRBJ1-2, with 8 bases fitting TRBD1. Germline-derived CDR1 and CDR2 are SGHDN and FVKESK. The CDR3 has 17 amino acids. The V gene end was trimmed by 1 base and the J gene end by 4 bases; junction bases not matched to a gene: 11. CDR3 nucleotide sequence: TGTGCCAGCAGCCAAGCGGCAGGGGGCATCAGAAGCTATGGCTACACCTTC. It specifies CASSQAAGGIRSYGYTF. Together with reference TRBV14 and TRBJ1-2, the CDR3 gives the full variable domain: EAGVTQFPSHSVIEKGQTVTLRCDPISGHDNLYWYRRVMGKEIKFLLHFVKESKQDESGMPNNRFLAERTGGTYSTLKVQPAELEDSGVYFCASSQAAGGIRSYGYTFGSGTRLTVV.

CDR3 DNA: TGTGCCAGCACCCTCACCACAGGAGCGGGGGTGGTCACGCAGTATTTT. This gives the protein CASTLTTGAGVVTQYF. The V gene is TRBV18, the J gene TRBJ2-3; 8 positions agree with TRBD2. With 8 bases clipped from V and 9 bases from J, the junction kept 19 bases outside the gene matches. This CDR3 contains 16 residues. The V gene's germline CDR1 is KGHSH and CDR2 LQKENI.

The rearrangement uses TRBV28 and TRBJ1-2; 9 bases are shared with TRBD1. Germline loops: CDR1 MDHEN, CDR2 SYDVKM. Losses at the gene ends were 4 bases for V and 1 base for J; bases not matched to a gene: 4. The CDR3 length is 15 residues. The CDR3 is CASSSWTGVNYGYTF. The CDR3 DNA sequence: TGTGCCAGCAGTTCCTGGACAGGGGTTAACTATGGCTACACCTTC.

J is TRBJ1-5 and V is TRBV28; TRBD1 is a possible D gene (6 bases). Between the trimmed V and J ends, which lost 6 bases and 4 bases, there was a span of 10 bases. The CDR3 is 13 residues long. Germline-derived CDR1 and CDR2 are MDHEN and SYDVKM. CDR3 region: CASRLRGNQPQHF. The CDR3, as DNA: TGTGCCAGCAGACTCAGGGGAAATCAGCCCCAGCATTTT.

The chain carries TRBV4-2 and TRBJ1-1, with D maybe TRBD1 (5 bases). Germline lookup yields CDR1 LGHNA and CDR2 YNFKEQ. V lost 1 base to trimming and J lost 6 bases, with 9 bases between them. The CDR3 extends over 13 amino acids. The CDR3 spells CASSQAGKPEAFF. Here the CDR3 DNA reads TGTGCCAGCAGCCAAGCAGGGAAACCTGAAGCTTTCTTT.

V usage is TRBV9 and J usage is TRBJ2-1; the D gene is possibly TRBD2 (6 bases). Germline-derived CDR1 and CDR2 are SGDLS and YYNGEE. The CDR3 totals 13 residues. Trimming removed 0 bases from V and 7 bases from J, with 8 bases in between. The CDR3 DNA sequence: TGTGCCAGCAGCGTAGACGGAGGGAATGAGCAGTTCTTC. Amino acids: CASSVDGGNEQFF.

The V call is TRBV13, the J call TRBJ2-1; D not resolved. The CDR3 runs to 12 residues. Per germline, CDR1 PRHDT and CDR2 FYEKMQ (reference sequence). Trimming stripped 1 base from V and 7 bases from J, with 5 bases between. The CDR3 DNA follows: TGTGCCAGCAGCTTAGCTAGAAATGAGCAGTTCTTC. Translated: CASSLARNEQFF.

The chain combines TRBV11-1 with TRBJ2-5; possibly TRBD2 for D (6 bases). Trimming stripped 5 bases from V and 5 bases from J, with 18 bases between. This CDR3 spans 15 amino acids. Germline CDR1 and CDR2: SGHAT and FQDESV (reference sequence). CDR3 nucleotide sequence: TGTGCCAGCAGCGGACCGGGGGATCTAGGGGAGACCCAGTACTTC. It encodes CASSGPGDLGETQYF.

The V and J genes are TRBV7-6 and TRBJ1-3, with a possible D match to TRBD1 (5 bases). CDR3 length: 16 amino acids. CDR1 SGHVS and CDR2 FNYEAQ come from the germline V gene. Trimming cost V 5 bases and J 0 bases, with 14 bases left between them. CDR3 amino acids: CASSPGTGSSGNTIYF. DNA for the CDR3: TGTGCCAGCAGCCCCGGGACTGGATCCTCTGGAAACACCATATATTTT.